This TCR beta chain was found in a study of radiation and T cells in renal cell carcinoma. Repertoires were generated with immunoSEQ multiplex PCR, while TCRdb's copy carries only in-frame clones and drops some. The sample consists of approximately 12,000 clones, about 65% of them appearing once. Germline lookup yields CDR1 MRHNA and CDR2 SNTAGT. V shed 9 bases and J 2 bases; nucleotides not matched to a gene: 8. CDR3 length: 15 amino acids. The treatment denotes: treatment-naive control, cytoreductive nephrectomy. Sequenced control tumors were from over ten males and a handful of females, median age around 61. This clone qualifies as large (0.1 to 1%).

The chain has TRBV6-4 and TRBJ2-7; 12 positions agree with TRBD1. Sequenced here: tumor tissue, sampled from a patient whose treatment was nephrectomy without radiotherapy. The clonotype comes from an elderly woman with renal cell carcinoma. CDR3 coding DNA: TGTGCCAGAGCCGGGACAGGGGGCTTACCCTACGAGCAGTACGTC. It yields the protein CARAGTGGLPYEQYV.